These 32 T cell receptor beta chains were sequenced from one sample in a study of cytomegalovirus exposure and HLA in healthy donors. The PCR used 60 Vbeta and 13 Jbeta primers. Clones were read by immunoSEQ multiplex PCR, and TCRdb kept only the in-frame ones, dropping some. Across roughly 200,000 clones, the top ten clones capture over 0.95% of the sample. Sequenced sample: PBMCs. Source of these receptors: a girl aged 2 to 10 in good health and CMV-seropositive.

The rearrangement links TRBV27 to TRBJ1-5, with D tentatively TRBD1 (6 bases). CDR1 and CDR2 (germline): MNHEY, SMNVEV (reference sequence). The V and J ends lost 5 bases and 5 bases respectively, with 13 bases between them. The CDR3 is 14 amino acids. Written as DNA, the CDR3 is TGTGCCAGCAGTCTATATGACAGGTATCAGCCCCAGCATTTT. Its translation is CASSLYDRYQPQHF.

V is TRBV11-2 and J is TRBJ2-1; the match to TRBD2 covers 12 bases. Germline V gene lookup returns CDR1 SGHAT and CDR2 FQNNGV. This CDR3 spans 14 amino acids. V lost 5 bases to trimming and J lost 8 bases; unmatched junction nucleotides: 4. CDR3 coding DNA: TGTGCCAGCAGCCCGACTAGCGGGAGCGATGAGCAGTTCTTC. Translating gives CASSPTSGSDEQFF.

The chain couples TRBV7-9 to TRBJ2-5; weak D call: TRBD1 (5 bases). V dropped 5 bases and J dropped 5 bases, with 15 bases sitting between them. The germline V gene encodes CDR1 SEHNR and CDR2 FQNEAQ (reference sequence). The length of the CDR3 is 14 residues. The CDR3 region has the DNA TGTGCCAGCAGCCCCTCAGGGTCCCCGGAGACCCAGTACTTC. It codes for CASSPSGSPETQYF.

This rearrangement joins TRBV2 to TRBJ1-1; 7 bases line up with TRBD1. The CDR3 has 13 amino acids. The V and J ends lost 6 bases and 3 bases, in that order; junction bases with no gene match: 4. Germline CDR1 is SNHLY and CDR2 is FYNNEI. This CDR3 reads CASRQDRDTEAFF. The CDR3 nucleotides are TGTGCCAGCAGACAAGACAGGGACACTGAAGCTTTCTTT. Full variable domain (outside the CDR3, taken from reference TRBV2 and TRBJ1-1): EPEVTQTPSHQVTQMGQEVILRCVPISNHLYFYWYRQILGQKVEFLVSFYNNEISEKSEIFDDQFSVERPDGSNFTLKIRSTKLEDSAMYFCASRQDRDTEAFFGQGTRLTVV.

The gene calls are TRBV11-3 and TRBJ2-3; 7 bases agree with TRBD2. From germline, CDR1 is SGHNT and CDR2 YENEEA. Trimming took 6 bases from V and 2 from J; bases not matched to a gene: 5. The CDR3 is 14 amino acids. The CDR3: CASRWEGTTDTQYF. In DNA, the CDR3 is TGTGCCAGCAGGTGGGAGGGGACCACAGATACGCAGTATTTT.

As regards this clone: This sample includes further DNA sequences coding for the same CDR3. V usage is TRBV7-9 and J usage is TRBJ1-5, with TRBD1 matching over 9 bases. This CDR3 is 15 amino acids long. With V trimmed by 1 base and J by 2 bases, 0 bases remained unmatched. Germline CDR1 and CDR2: SEHNR and FQNEAQ (reference sequence). In DNA, the CDR3 is TGTGCCAGCAGCTTAGGGACAGGGGGCAATCAGCCCCAGCATTTT. Translation gives CASSLGTGGNQPQHF.

Worth noting for this clone: An end of the junction differs from the germline gene, which may be a read error. This rearrangement joins TRBV2 to TRBJ2-7; D ambiguous. Germline CDR1 SNHLY, CDR2 FYNNEI. The length of the CDR3 is 15 residues. CDR3 residues: CASREEPQTENEQYF. The CDR3 DNA follows: TGTGCCAGCAGAGAAGAACCCCAAACTGAAAACGAGCAGTACTTC.

The chain carries TRBV7-2 and TRBJ1-5; tentatively, D is TRBD1 (6 bases). Per the germline V gene, CDR1 is SGHTA and CDR2 is FQGNSA. This CDR3 contains 13 residues. Trimming cost V 5 bases and J 6 bases, with 11 bases left between them. The CDR3 region has the DNA TGTGCCAGCAGCGTTACAGGGTTTCAGCCCCAGCATTTT. This sequence encodes CASSVTGFQPQHF. The variable domain in full, with the rest retrieved from reference TRBV7-2 and TRBJ1-5, is GAGVSQSPSNKVTEKGKDVELRCDPISGHTALYWYRQSLGQGLEFLIYFQGNSAPDKSGLPSDRFSAERTGGSVSTLTIQRTQQEDSAVYLCASSVTGFQPQHFGDGTRLSIL.

The chain is built from TRBV19 and TRBJ2-3, with a weak D call TRBD2 (6 bases). V lost 2 bases and J lost 4, with 10 bases in between. This CDR3 has 14 residues. Per germline, CDR1 LNHDA and CDR2 SQIVND (reference sequence). The CDR3 coding sequence is TGTGCCAGTAGTATAAGGCTAGCGCCAGATACGCAGTATTTT. This gives the protein CASSIRLAPDTQYF. Variable domain in full (rest from reference TRBV19 and TRBJ2-3): DGGITQSPKYLFRKEGQNVTLSCEQNLNHDAMYWYRQDPGQGLRLIYYSQIVNDFQKGDIAEGYSVSREKKESFPLTVTSAQKNPTAFYLCASSIRLAPDTQYFGPGTRLTVL.

The V and J genes are TRBV7-3 and TRBJ2-5, with 9 positions matching TRBD2. The CDR3 is 16 amino acids. Per the germline V gene, CDR1 is SGHTA and CDR2 is FQGTGA. Trimming took 2 bases from V and 2 from J; bases not matched to a gene: 6. The CDR3 here is CASSLGNSGGQETQYF. Written as DNA, the CDR3 is TGTGCCAGCAGCTTAGGGAATAGCGGGGGACAAGAGACCCAGTACTTC. Combining the CDR3 with reference TRBV7-3 and TRBJ2-5 gives the whole variable domain GAGVSQTPSNKVTEKGKYVELRCDPISGHTALYWYRQSLGQGPEFLIYFQGTGAADDSGLPNDRFFAVRPEGSVSTLKIQRTERGDSAVYLCASSLGNSGGQETQYFGPGTRLLVL.

The chain couples TRBV7-6 to TRBJ2-1; TRBD1 matches 9 bases. V lost 3 bases and J lost 4; bases outside the gene matches: 4. The CDR3 extends over 15 amino acids. CDR1 is SGHVS, CDR2 FNYEAQ, per germline. The CDR3 spells CASSFATGGYNEQFF. In DNA form, the CDR3 reads TGTGCCAGCAGCTTCGCGACAGGGGGGTACAATGAGCAGTTCTTC.

The gene calls are TRBV5-1 and TRBJ1-2; D is unclear. Trimming shortened V by 0 bases and J by 3 bases, and 9 bases separated the two germline ends. There are 14 residues in the CDR3. The germline CDR1 and CDR2 sequences are SGHRS and YFSETQ. The CDR3 spells CASSLEERYYGYTF. The DNA of the CDR3 is TGCGCCAGCAGCTTGGAAGAGAGATACTATGGCTACACCTTC.

The genes are TRBV5-4 and TRBJ2-1; TRBD1 matches at 7 bases. The V and J ends lost 0 bases and 9 bases, in that order; junction bases with no gene match: 6. In germline, CDR1 is SGHNT, CDR2 YYREEE (reference sequence). This CDR3 has 14 residues. The CDR3 sequence is CASSLAIGTAEQFF. In nucleotides, the CDR3 is TGTGCCAGCAGCTTGGCCATCGGGACAGCTGAGCAGTTCTTC.

The CDR3 here is CASSASGAGEAFF. The CDR3, as DNA: TGTGCCAGCAGCGCCTCAGGCGCCGGCGAAGCTTTCTTT. J is TRBJ1-1 and V is TRBV9; D ambiguous. V was pared by 3 bases and J by 8 bases, with 14 bases between. Per germline, CDR1 SGDLS and CDR2 YYNGEE. The CDR3 has 13 amino acids.

The genes are TRBV6-1 and TRBJ1-3; D is uncertain. CDR1 is MNHNS and CDR2 is SASEGT in the germline V gene. The V end lost 8 bases, the J end lost 0 bases, and 11 bases lay between the germline ends. This CDR3 has 14 amino acids. The CDR3 sequence: CASFTGFSGNTIYF. The CDR3 DNA reads TGTGCCAGCTTCACGGGGTTCTCTGGAAACACCATATATTTT.

The chain combines TRBV7-3 with TRBJ2-5, with 8 bases matching TRBD2. This CDR3 comprises 13 residues. V shed 2 bases, J shed 10 bases, and the junction held 6 bases outside the gene matches. Germline loops: CDR1 SGHTA, CDR2 FQGTGA. CDR3 loop: CASSLSAGDGQYF. The CDR3 nucleotides read TGTGCCAGCAGCTTATCAGCGGGAGACGGCCAGTACTTC.

Details on this clone: Other DNA sequences in this sample translate to the same CDR3. V usage is TRBV7-2 and J usage is TRBJ2-7; 12 positions agree with TRBD2. CDR1 and CDR2 (germline): SGHTA, FQGNSA. The CDR3 runs to 14 residues. J was trimmed by 4 bases and V by 4 bases; bases with no gene match: 2. The CDR3 spells CASSWGLAGYEQYF. For the CDR3, the DNA is TGTGCCAGCAGCTGGGGACTAGCGGGTTACGAGCAGTACTTC.

CDR3 sequence reads: CASSLAYSNQPQHF. In nucleotides, the CDR3 is TGTGCCAGCAGCTTGGCCTATAGCAATCAGCCCCAGCATTTT. The chain has TRBV5-6 and TRBJ1-5, with D unresolved. The V gene's germline CDR1 is SGHDT and CDR2 YYEEEE. CDR3 length: 14 amino acids. V lost 0 bases, J lost 0 bases, and 4 bases lay in between.

This chain joins TRBV6-5 and TRBJ2-5; perhaps TRBD2 as D (5 bases). The J call may be faulty, since TRBJ2-7 better matches the DNA end. The CDR3 totals 16 residues. CDR1 is MNHEY, CDR2 SVGAGI, per germline. The DNA of the CDR3 is TGTGCCAGCAGTTACTCGTCCCGGGGTGAAACCTACGAGCAGTACTTC. It specifies CASSYSSRGETYEQYF.

V usage is TRBV4-2 and J usage is TRBJ2-1; maybe TRBD1 (6 bases). The V gene lost 1 base and the J gene lost 5 bases, with 12 bases spanning the gap. There are 15 residues in the CDR3. Looked up from germline, CDR1 is LGHNA and CDR2 is YNFKEQ. CDR3 region: CASSQGDGQNNEQFF. The CDR3 nucleotides read TGTGCCAGCAGCCAAGGAGATGGACAGAACAATGAGCAGTTCTTC.

The genes are TRBV10-3 and TRBJ2-2, with 7 bases aligning to TRBD1. Germline V gene sequence: CDR1 ENHRY, CDR2 SYGVKD. The trim removed 7 bases at V and 3 bases at J, leaving 5 bases unmatched. CDR3 length: 14 residues. The CDR3 coding sequence is TGTGCCATCAAGAGGGGGCTTGACACCGGGGAGCTGTTTTTT. Its protein is CAIKRGLDTGELFF.

The chain is built from TRBV29-1 and TRBJ1-2; TRBD1 might be the D (5 bases). V dropped 7 bases and J dropped 5 bases, with 14 bases sitting between them. Germline CDR1 reads SQVTM; CDR2 reads ANQGSEA. This CDR3 has 12 residues. CDR3 coding DNA: TGCAGCGCTCTAGGGGCCCCTTATGGCTACACCTTC. Translated, it gives CSALGAPYGYTF.

A note on this clone: Other DNA sequences in the same sample also yield this CDR3. The chain is built from TRBV5-1 and TRBJ2-7, with 10 bases that match TRBD2. This CDR3 is built from 15 residues. The V gene's germline CDR1 is SGHRS and CDR2 YFSETQ. V dropped 0 bases and J dropped 0; count of bases not matched to a gene: 0. In DNA form, the CDR3 reads TGCGCCAGCAGCTTGGCTAGCGGGAGCTCCTACGAGCAGTACTTC. Translating it yields CASSLASGSSYEQYF.

This sequence joins TRBV5-4 and TRBJ2-7; 11 nucleotides match TRBD1. V gave up 0 bases and J gave up 6 bases; unmatched junction bases: 2. The CDR3 covers 14 residues. Germline V gene lookup returns CDR1 SGHNT and CDR2 YYREEE (reference sequence). The CDR3 DNA reads as TGTGCCAGCAGCTTGGGGGGACAGGGGGTCGAGCAGTACTTC. Protein product: CASSLGGQGVEQYF. Using reference TRBV5-4 and TRBJ2-7 for the parts outside the CDR3, the full variable domain is ETGVTQSPTHLIKTRGQQVTLRCSSQSGHNTVSWYQQALGQGPQFIFQYYREEENGRGNFPPRFSGLQFPNYSSELNVNALELDDSALYLCASSLGGQGVEQYFGPGTRLTVT.

The chain couples TRBV28 to TRBJ2-7; D perhaps matches TRBD1 (6 bases). The CDR3 has 15 amino acids. The germline CDR1 and CDR2 sequences are MDHEN and SYDVKM. V was trimmed by 5 bases and J by 4 bases, leaving 18 bases between them. The CDR3 coding sequence is TGTGCCAGCAGTACCCTAACAGGGTCCGCTTACGAGCAGTACTTC. It translates to CASSTLTGSAYEQYF.

As concerns this clone: One junction end does not reproduce the germline sequence, and a read error may be involved. V is TRBV6-5 and J is TRBJ1-3; D is uncertain. The CDR3 runs to 14 residues. CDR1 and CDR2 (germline): MNHEY, SVGAGI. CDR3 nucleotides: TGTGCCAGCAGTTACTTTAAGAATGGAGACACCATATATTTT. Encoded protein: CASSYFKNGDTIYF.

The V and J genes are TRBV19 and TRBJ2-1; no clear D gene. V was shortened by 5 bases and J by 0 bases, with 8 bases between the two germline ends. The CDR3 runs 14 residues. Germline CDR1 LNHDA, CDR2 SQIVND (reference sequence). The DNA for the CDR3 is TGTGCCAGTAGTCCCTCTCTCTCCTACAATGAGCAGTTCTTC. It yields the protein CASSPSLSYNEQFF.

The CDR3 reads CASSPEGTSGRQETQYF. DNA for the CDR3: TGTGCCAGCAGCCCAGAGGGCACTAGCGGGAGGCAAGAGACCCAGTACTTC. The rearrangement joins TRBV13 to TRBJ2-5, with TRBD2 matching over 12 bases. This CDR3 is 17 amino acids long. V shed 5 bases, J shed 2 bases, and the junction held 9 bases outside the gene matches. The germline V gene encodes CDR1 PRHDT and CDR2 FYEKMQ (reference sequence).

V gene TRBV6-5 combines with J gene TRBJ2-1; D perhaps matches TRBD2 (5 bases). The CDR3 is 13 amino acids. Per the germline V gene, CDR1 is MNHEY and CDR2 is SVGAGI. Here the CDR3 DNA reads TGTGTTACCCAGGCGGGCGGATACAATGAGCAGTTCTTC. This translates into CVTQAGGYNEQFF.

The chain recombines TRBV4-2 with TRBJ2-1; the D gene is possibly TRBD2 (5 bases). The CDR3 runs to 17 residues. Germline assignment: CDR1 LGHNA and CDR2 YNFKEQ. V gave up 1 base and J gave up 4 bases, with 17 bases separating them. In DNA form, the CDR3 reads TGTGCCAGCAGCCAAGTGCAGACTACGCTGCGATACAATGAGCAGTTCTTC. Its translation is CASSQVQTTLRYNEQFF.

V gene TRBV5-1 combines with J gene TRBJ2-7; 10 bases map to TRBD2. Germline V CDR1 and CDR2: SGHRS, YFSETQ. There are 16 residues in the CDR3. Losses at the gene ends were 0 bases for V and 1 base for J; bases not matched to a gene: 4. The CDR3 region has the DNA TGCGCCAGCAGCTTGGCCGAAGCGGGAGGGTCCTACGAGCAGTACTTC. Protein sequence: CASSLAEAGGSYEQYF.

The chain recombines TRBV5-4 with TRBJ2-5, with 7 nucleotides matching TRBD1. V trimming: 4 bases; J trimming: 5 bases; junction bases outside the gene matches: 8. CDR3 length: 14 amino acids. The germline V gene has CDR1 SGHNT and CDR2 YYREEE (reference sequence). The CDR3 protein is CASSLTGTVETQYF. DNA for the CDR3: TGTGCCAGCAGCCTTACCGGGACAGTGGAGACCCAGTACTTC.